The following is a TCR beta chain sequence with its context. The target of this receptor is not known. Base qualities are not at hand, and no much larger clone is one base apart. The CDR3 regions of human TCRbeta chains were analyzed by immunosequencing. Regarding the original processing steps: TCRs in the repertoires were compared against a reference library of SARS-CoV-2-specific TCRs that had been generated with the MIRA antigen-specificity platform. Breadth was defined as the fraction of unique TCRs that were SARS-CoV-2-associated. Depth was defined as the fraction of total T cells that were SARS-CoV-2-associated. Using the MIRA data, each spike-specific TCR was mapped to the spike region that the TCR reacts to and placed in a CD4 or CD8 class. Log10-transformed breadth and depth values were compared by one-way ANOVA with Sidak's multiple comparisons tests. The table comes from immuneACCESS by way of TCRdb, which keeps in-frame sequences with V and J called. Part of the clones is missing from these tables; in studies checked, under half for an unresolved V gene and the rest for unknown reasons. The V and J calls and the clone size are those of that table, but D and trimming were determined from the DNA. The sample table holds some 150,000 clones, of which approximately 91% were seen once. Approximately 1.6% of the sample is in the top ten clones.

From V the trimming removes 7 bases and from J it removes 5 bases, while the gene matches leave 9 bases of the junction unaccounted for. Reading from cysteine to phenylalanine, the CDR3 counts 15 amino acids. The only DNA kept is the CDR3, 45 bases in frame from the first base. Based on the germline V gene (reference sequence), the CDR1 and CDR2 sequences are LNHDA and SQIVND. The data were taken from a study of T cell responses to AZD1222 COVID-19 vaccine (dated by TCRdb to the early 2020s). For the wider study: AZD1222 recipients given second doses at about 4 weeks or at about 12 weeks were pooled, since spike-specific TCR depth and breadth were not found to differ between the two schedules. Trial participants were enrolled by age into subgroups of 18-55, 56-69 and 70-plus years, and around 150, 28 and 57 TCR-sequenced participants, respectively, were included in these subgroups. TCR sequencing covered more than 230 trial participants: 200 to 220 given two doses of AZD1222 and approximately 25 given two doses of MenACWY control vaccine. Results the study describes overall, beyond this receptor: Conclusions about previously exposed vaccinees are limited because only a handful of AZD1222 recipients were SARS-CoV-2 seropositive at baseline. Because no day 14 peak-response samples were available, the repertoires could be characterized only after the peak T cell response. Participants were mostly white British and included more females than males, and it was suggested by the authors that clonal diversity may have been underestimated. The whole spike protein was spanned by vaccine-associated CD4 TCRs, and dominant responses were seen in regions 160-218 and 743-854. In the small 56-69-year group, the increase in depth fell short of significance, most likely because of low power. Reportedly, almost half of the unique spike-specific TCRs recognized epitopes lying outside the regions that are mutated in the B.1.351 and B.1.1.7 variants. After two AZD1222 doses, spike-specific TCR breadth and depth were significantly higher than at day 0 and than in MenACWY recipients.

The sample's time point label is to be understood as: baseline before first vaccination. Samples from vaccinated people were obtained from the UK trials COV001 and COV002, which included a single-blind randomized controlled phase 2/3 trial of AZD1222 (ChAdOx1 nCoV-19) in healthy adults. For TCRbeta chain sequencing, PBMC samples from trial participants were taken at day 0 and at day 28 after the second dose. The source is an adult in good health. The material was peripheral blood, obtained on day 0 of AZD1222 vaccination. Rearrangement joined TRBV19 to TRBJ1-5; 9 junctional bases match TRBD1. CDR3 reads: CASNDRGIVHQPQHF. In nucleotides, the sequence is TGTGCCAGTAACGACAGGGGGATAGTTCATCAGCCCCAGCATTTT.